These 18 T cell receptor beta chains share one sample of origin, sequenced in a study of blood T cell repertoires in COVID-19. Assay used: immunoSEQ multiplex PCR; TCRdb lists only in-frame clones, some missing. Here the sample spans over 80,000 clones, over 70% being singletons. The sample taken for sequencing was peripheral blood. The source is a woman aged 55-75 years with acute or convalescent COVID-19.

The chain recombines TRBV3-1 (or the pseudogene TRBV3-2) with TRBJ2-7; 10 bases are a match to TRBD2. The CDR3 extends over 18 amino acids. CDR1 LGHDT and CDR2 YNNKEL come from the germline V gene (reference sequence). Trimming cost V 0 bases and J 3 bases; bases outside gene matches: 11. CDR3 in amino acids: CASSQDASGGDPLYEQYF. CDR3 DNA sequence: TGTGCCAGCAGCCAAGATGCTAGCGGGGGAGACCCCCTCTACGAGCAGTACTTC.

This chain connects TRBV19 to TRBJ1-1; 7 positions match TRBD1. There are 14 residues in the CDR3. Trimming at V came to 6 bases and at J to 3 bases, leaving 7 bases not matched to a gene. Germline CDR1 reads LNHDA; CDR2 reads SQIVND (reference sequence). The CDR3 nucleotides are TGTGCCAGTAGATGGCAGGGGGAGGACACTGAAGCTTTCTTT. It encodes CASRWQGEDTEAFF.

This chain uses TRBV27 with TRBJ1-1, with a weak D call TRBD1 (5 bases). Germline loops: CDR1 MNHEY, CDR2 SMNVEV (reference sequence). V lost 8 bases and J 0 bases, leaving 13 bases between the germline ends. The CDR3 has 14 amino acids. The CDR3 protein is CASGPQAVNTEAFF. In nucleotides, the CDR3 is TGTGCCAGCGGACCACAGGCAGTGAACACTGAAGCTTTCTTT.

This clone was observed once. The V gene is TRBV29-1, the J gene TRBJ1-1; TRBD1 aligns across 9 bases. V lost 1 base, J lost 5 bases, and 8 bases stayed unmatched. Germline V lookup: CDR1 SQVTM, CDR2 ANQGSEA. This CDR3 has 15 amino acids. DNA of the CDR3: TGCAGCGTTGAAGCTAGGGGGACAGGGAATACTGAAGCTTTCTTT. Protein sequence: CSVEARGTGNTEAFF.

The genes are TRBV7-2 and TRBJ1-1; D is undetermined. Trimming shortened V by 2 bases and J by 4 bases, and 8 bases separated the two germline ends. This CDR3 is built from 13 residues. Germline CDR1 and CDR2: SGHTA and FQGNSA. CDR3 sequence reads: CASSLISGTEAFF. The CDR3 nucleotides read TGTGCCAGCAGCTTAATTTCGGGCACTGAAGCTTTCTTT.

This rearrangement joins TRBV6-4 to TRBJ2-6, with no clear D. From germline, CDR1 is MRHNA and CDR2 SNTAGT. Trimming removed 5 bases from V and 4 bases from J, with 15 bases in between. This CDR3 comprises 16 residues. In DNA form, the CDR3 reads TGTGCCAGCAGTCCGAAGTGGAGCGCCGGGGCCAACGTCCTGACTTTC. Its protein product is CASSPKWSAGANVLTF.

The J gene is TRBJ1-2, the V gene TRBV29-1, with 9 bases identical to TRBD1. Trimming cost V 7 bases and J 2 bases; bases outside gene matches: 14. CDR3 length: 16 residues. The germline V gene has CDR1 SQVTM and CDR2 ANQGSEA. This CDR3 reads CSGSTRAGTGNYGYTF. CDR3 DNA sequence: TGCAGCGGCTCTACGAGAGCCGGGACAGGGAACTATGGCTACACCTTC.

The chain joins TRBV27 to TRBJ1-1; 8 bases align to TRBD1. Trimming took 6 bases from V and 2 from J; bases not matched to a gene: 5. CDR3 size: 14 residues. Germline V lookup: CDR1 MNHEY, CDR2 SMNVEV (reference sequence). The CDR3 region is CASRLRGHNTEAFF. In DNA, the CDR3 is TGTGCCAGCAGACTCAGGGGGCATAACACTGAAGCTTTCTTT.

The V gene is TRBV6-5, the J gene TRBJ1-1, with 12 nucleotides matching TRBD1. The CDR3 extends over 14 amino acids. V was pared by 6 bases and J by 6 bases, with 5 bases of the junction left unmatched. Germline lookup yields CDR1 MNHEY and CDR2 SVGAGI. This chain's CDR3 is CASRGTGGIAEAFF. The CDR3 DNA reads TGTGCCAGCAGGGGGACAGGGGGCATCGCTGAAGCTTTCTTT.

The V and J genes are TRBV30 and TRBJ2-3; 8 nucleotides line up with TRBD2. The CDR3 is 18 residues long. Trimming cost V 2 bases and J 2 bases; bases outside gene matches: 15. The V gene's germline CDR1 is GTSNPN and CDR2 SVGIG (reference sequence). The CDR3 protein is CAWSIPAAGGPLTDTQYF. In DNA, the CDR3 is TGTGCCTGGAGTATTCCTGCGGCGGGAGGCCCTCTCACAGATACGCAGTATTTT.

Here the CDR3 reads CASSLAGAYNYGYTF. The CDR3 nucleotides read TGCGCCAGCAGCCTCGCTGGGGCCTATAACTATGGCTACACCTTC. V gene TRBV5-1 combines with J gene TRBJ1-2; TRBD1 might be the D (5 bases). Germline V gives CDR1 SGHRS, CDR2 YFSETQ. The CDR3 totals 15 residues. The V and J ends lost 4 bases and 1 base respectively, with 14 bases between them.

This rearrangement joins TRBV4-3 to TRBJ1-1; TRBD1 might be the D (5 bases). Germline-derived CDR1 and CDR2 are LGHNA and YSLEER. The CDR3 sequence is 15 residues long. Trimming stripped 2 bases from V and 1 base from J, with 11 bases between. CDR3 in DNA: TGCGCCAGCAGCCAAAGGTCTAGGGGGAACACTGAAGCTTTCTTT. It codes for CASSQRSRGNTEAFF.

The rearrangement joins TRBV7-9 to TRBJ2-1, with 14 bases lining up with TRBD2. Germline V gene sequence: CDR1 SEHNR, CDR2 FQNEAQ (reference sequence). This CDR3 is 18 amino acids long. J was trimmed by 1 base and V by 7 bases; bases with no gene match: 9. CDR3: CASTSSGLAGGSYNEQFF. In nucleotides, the CDR3 is TGTGCCAGCACCTCATCCGGACTAGCGGGGGGATCCTACAATGAGCAGTTCTTC.

The rearrangement links TRBV5-1 to TRBJ1-5; a possible D gene is TRBD1 (6 bases). Germline loops: CDR1 SGHRS, CDR2 YFSETQ. CDR3 size: 17 residues. Trimming took off 0 bases at V and 1 base at J, with 14 bases between the two ends. The CDR3 coding sequence is TGCGCCAGCAGCTTGGAGCCACAGGGAGAAAGCAATCAGCCCCAGCATTTT. Encoded protein: CASSLEPQGESNQPQHF.

V gene TRBV30 combines with J gene TRBJ1-6; 9 bases match TRBD1. Trimming removed 1 base from V and 3 bases from J; junction bases left unmatched: 7. Germline assignment: CDR1 GTSNPN and CDR2 SVGIG (reference sequence). The CDR3 runs 17 residues. This chain's CDR3 is CAWSGGQGPIYNSPLHF. In DNA form, the CDR3 reads TGTGCCTGGAGTGGGGGACAGGGCCCTATCTATAATTCACCCCTCCACTTT.

The V call is TRBV5-4, the J call TRBJ2-7; no definite D call. Trimming stripped 2 bases from V and 2 bases from J, with 8 bases between. Germline CDR1 and CDR2: SGHNT and YYREEE (reference sequence). The CDR3 has 13 residues. The CDR3 DNA is TGTGCCAGCAGCTTAGAATCAGCCTACGAGCAGTACTTC. Translated: CASSLESAYEQYF.

The chain carries TRBV30 and TRBJ1-6; D perhaps matches TRBD1 (5 bases). CDR1 and CDR2 (germline): GTSNPN, SVGIG (reference sequence). V was shortened by 2 bases and J by 5 bases, with 7 bases between the two germline ends. The CDR3 spans 13 residues. The CDR3 DNA reads as TGTGCCTGGAGTTGGGGCGATAATTCACCCCTCCACTTT. Translated: CAWSWGDNSPLHF.

The chain couples TRBV6-2 or TRBV6-3 to TRBJ2-7; D perhaps matches TRBD1 (5 bases). The CDR3 is made up of 16 amino acids. Trimming shortened V by 2 bases and J by 4 bases, and 18 bases separated the two germline ends. Germline V lookup: CDR1 MNHEY, CDR2 SVGEGT. Written as DNA, the CDR3 is TGTGCCAGCAGTTACCCCGCCCAGGGTCCCCCGTACGAGCAGTACTTC. Its protein product is CASSYPAQGPPYEQYF.